This T cell receptor beta chain is from a study of blood T cell repertoires in COVID-19. Study-level background: Collection of acute and convalescent COVID-19 samples took place in the United States, Italy and Spain. T cells, B-cell-depleted T cells, or PBMCs provided the cDNA or gDNA that served as material.

Profiling relied on immunoSEQ multiplex PCR, and the TCRdb table lists in-frame clones only, not all of them. The sample gives 250,000 to 400,000 clones, roughly 90% of which show up once; less than 3.5% is in the top ten. The CDR3 covers 13 residues. In germline, CDR1 is LNHDA, CDR2 SQIVND (reference sequence). Deletions cut 4 bases from V and 5 bases from J, with 11 bases between. Enrolled during active infection, Seattle patients were then followed longitudinally. The sequence derives from a woman aged 25 to 39 with COVID-19, enrolled during active disease. Sequenced input: peripheral blood. The chain is built from TRBV19 and TRBJ1-1; no clear D. The CDR3 nucleotides read TGTGCCAGTAGTAAAGTAAGAGGGACTGAAGCTTTCTTT. This translates into CASSKVRGTEAFF.